This TCR beta chain emerged from a study of cytomegalovirus exposure and HLA in healthy donors. Study-wide results and limits: A missense DCLRE1C variant was associated with V- and J-gene trimming of TCR beta chains in a later analysis, and an independent cohort replicated the association.

Points on this clone: The antigen is undetermined.

CDR3 length: 14 amino acids. CDR1 and CDR2 from the germline V gene are LNHDA and SQIVND (reference sequence). The germline V and J ends were trimmed by 3 bases and 1 base, with 9 bases remaining between them. Primers for the PCR totalled 60 Vbeta and 13 Jbeta. Sequenced by immunoSEQ multiplex PCR; TCRdb stores in-frame clones only, minus some. The profile shows 150,000 or so clones, roughly 80% of them singletons. The clonotype comes from a man aged 18 to 29 in good health and CMV-seropositive. Sequenced material: PBMCs. V gene TRBV19 combines with J gene TRBJ1-1, with a tentative D call TRBD1 (6 bases). CDR3: CASSIRGANTEAFF. The CDR3 region has the DNA TGTGCCAGTAGTATTCGGGGGGCGAACACTGAAGCTTTCTTT.